Listed here are 30 T cell receptor beta chains from one sample, sequenced in a study of beta chain features in type 1 diabetes. Of the isolated RNA, all was reverse transcribed, and so the sequenced material was expressed TCRB transcripts. The table came from immunoSEQ multiplex PCR; TCRdb's copy has only in-frame clones and leaves some out. Among about 280,000 clones listed, 15% were seen once. Study-wide results and caveats: Among all four CD4+ subsets, Type 1 diabetes patients had TCRB CDR3s that were moderately but significantly shorter.

Their specific antigens are unknown. Sequences were obtained from naive CD4+ T cells from blood. These receptors all come from a man in his late teens or twenties with type 1 diabetes.

V and J are TRBV6-1 and TRBJ2-1; D uncertain. Per the germline V gene, CDR1 is MNHNS and CDR2 is SASEGT. This CDR3 is 12 amino acids long. Trimming took 11 bases from V and 0 from J, leaving 8 bases between them. The CDR3 loop is CALSSSYNEQFF. The DNA for the CDR3 is TGTGCCCTCTCGAGCTCCTACAATGAGCAGTTCTTC.

This chain connects TRBV7-9 to TRBJ2-5, with D possibly matching TRBD2 (5 bases). This CDR3 has 16 amino acids. Looked up from germline, CDR1 is SEHNR and CDR2 is FQNEAQ (reference sequence). Trimming removed 5 bases from V and 2 bases from J, with 18 bases in between. CDR3 in DNA: TGTGCCAGCAGCCGGAGGCAGAGGAGCCCACAAGAGACCCAGTACTTC. Translating gives CASSRRQRSPQETQYF.

There are a few counts of this clone. The chain recombines TRBV5-1 with TRBJ2-2; weak D call: TRBD1 (5 bases). CDR1 and CDR2 from the germline V gene are SGHRS and YFSETQ. The CDR3 is 13 amino acids. V lost 4 bases to trimming and J lost 6 bases, with 10 bases between them. The CDR3 DNA is TGCGCCAGCAGCCCAAGGGGTCCCGGGGAGCTGTTTTTT. It codes for CASSPRGPGELFF.

The chain uses TRBV5-1 and TRBJ2-3, with TRBD1 matching 8 bases. The CDR3 has 14 amino acids. J was trimmed by 4 bases and V by 3 bases; bases with no gene match: 4. The germline gives CDR1 SGHRS, CDR2 YFSETQ. CDR3 loop: CASSSGQGSDTQYF. The CDR3 DNA follows: TGCGCCAGCAGCTCTGGACAGGGTTCAGATACGCAGTATTTT.

The chain employs TRBV5-1 and TRBJ2-7; a possible D gene is TRBD1 (6 bases). The CDR3 sequence is 14 residues long. CDR1 is SGHRS and CDR2 is YFSETQ in the germline V gene. With 4 bases removed from V and 0 bases from J, the gap between germline ends came to 11 bases. CDR3 region: CASSPWTDSYEQYF. The CDR3 DNA is TGCGCCAGCAGCCCATGGACAGACTCCTACGAGCAGTACTTC.

The rearrangement links TRBV5-5 to TRBJ2-2; D not certain. V was cut by 2 bases and J by 4 bases, with 6 bases left in between. Germline V lookup: CDR1 SGHKS, CDR2 YYEKEE (reference sequence). The CDR3 runs 13 residues. The CDR3 loop reads CASSLAFTGELFF. Here the CDR3 DNA reads TGTGCCAGCAGCTTAGCCTTCACCGGGGAGCTGTTTTTT.

The gene calls are TRBV7-9 and TRBJ2-5; TRBD2 is a possible D gene (5 bases). The CDR3 is 19 residues long. Trimming removed 6 bases at V and 5 bases at J, with 31 bases between. Germline V gene data show CDR1 as SEHNR and CDR2 as FQNEAQ (reference sequence). The CDR3 reads CASRTGSEGPPGFSETQYF. The CDR3 DNA reads TGTGCCAGCAGAACCGGTTCGGAAGGTCCCCCGGGGTTTTCGGAGACCCAGTACTTC.

The table lists this clone with a few counts. V gene TRBV10-3 combines with J gene TRBJ2-3; a possible D gene is TRBD2 (6 bases). Trimming removed 0 bases from V and 3 bases from J, with 7 bases in between. Germline CDR1 is ENHRY and CDR2 is SYGVKD. The CDR3 loop spans 14 amino acids. The CDR3 nucleotides are TGTGCCATCAGTGAGTCGGCGGGAACAGATACGCAGTATTTT. Translating it yields CAISESAGTDTQYF.

The table lists this clone with a few counts. V and J are TRBV19 and TRBJ2-7; tentatively, D is TRBD1 (5 bases). The CDR3 consists of 15 residues. Germline assignment: CDR1 LNHDA and CDR2 SQIVND (reference sequence). Trimming pared 1 base from V and 2 bases from J, leaving 12 bases between. Written as DNA, the CDR3 is TGTGCCAGTAGTATAGGGGGCCGAGGAGCCTACGAGCAGTACTTC. This translates into CASSIGGRGAYEQYF.

The chain uses TRBV27 and TRBJ2-5; 8 nucleotides line up with TRBD2. J lost 4 bases, V lost 5 bases, and 9 bases had no gene match. The CDR3 runs 15 residues. Germline V gene sequence: CDR1 MNHEY, CDR2 SMNVEV (reference sequence). CDR3 in DNA: TGTGCCAGCAGTCAAAACGGGAGGGCCGGAGAGACCCAGTACTTC. As protein: CASSQNGRAGETQYF.

The genes are TRBV5-1 and TRBJ2-3; maybe TRBD2 (5 bases). Trimming stripped 5 bases from V and 2 bases from J, with 15 bases between. In germline, CDR1 is SGHRS, CDR2 YFSETQ. The CDR3 sequence is 15 residues long. As DNA, the CDR3 is TGCGCCAGCAGACTCGACGGAGGAAACACAGATACGCAGTATTTT. As protein: CASRLDGGNTDTQYF.

This chain links TRBV7-9 with TRBJ2-5, with D perhaps TRBD2 (6 bases). The V gene lost 5 bases and the J gene lost 5 bases, with 9 bases spanning the gap. The CDR3 spans 12 residues. Germline values: CDR1 SEHNR, CDR2 FQNEAQ (reference sequence). CDR3 DNA: TGTGCCAGCAGCCGGGAGTTGGAGACCCAGTACTTC. The encoded protein is CASSRELETQYF.

This clone was recorded a few times. The CDR3 DNA is TGTGCCAGCAGTTTGGGGGGTCTTGGGGTAGCTTTCTTT. This gives the protein CASSLGGLGVAFF. The chain uses TRBV27 and TRBJ1-1; a weak D match, TRBD1 (5 bases). Germline V lookup: CDR1 MNHEY, CDR2 SMNVEV (reference sequence). Trimming took 3 bases from V and 10 from J, leaving 15 bases between them. The CDR3 contains 13 residues.

The rearrangement uses TRBV11-2 and TRBJ1-6, with 7 nucleotides matching TRBD1. The CDR3 length is 14 residues. J gave up 9 bases and V 6 bases, and 8 bases lay outside the gene matches. Germline loops: CDR1 SGHAT, CDR2 FQNNGV. The CDR3 region has the DNA TGTGCCAGCAGTTTTAACAGGGGAGCTTCACCCCTCCACTTT. This sequence encodes CASSFNRGASPLHF.

This clone was observed a few times. The chain uses TRBV6-5 and TRBJ1-2; no firm D call. This CDR3 region has 15 residues. V lost 2 bases and J 4 bases, leaving 14 bases between the germline ends. Germline loops: CDR1 MNHEY, CDR2 SVGAGI. The CDR3 is CASSYPSGGFYGYTF. Here the CDR3 DNA reads TGTGCCAGCAGTTACCCCTCAGGTGGTTTCTATGGCTACACCTTC.

This clone was counted between two and nine times. V and J are TRBV6-5 and TRBJ2-3, with 12 bases fitting TRBD2. CDR1 and CDR2 from the germline V gene are MNHEY and SVGAGI. The CDR3 runs 15 residues. After removal of 5 bases from V and 3 bases from J, the junction contained 3 bases not matched to a gene. In DNA, the CDR3 is TGTGCCAGCAGTGCTAGCGGGGGGGAGACAGATACGCAGTATTTT. It codes for CASSASGGETDTQYF.

This clone was observed a handful of times. This chain links TRBV28 with TRBJ2-7, with 7 bases lining up with TRBD1. There are 15 residues in the CDR3. Germline-derived CDR1 and CDR2 are MDHEN and SYDVKM. Germline trimming cut 7 bases from V and 3 bases from J; bases unmatched to any gene: 12. The CDR3 coding sequence is TGTGCCAGCACCGGTCCGGGACAGAATTTCTACGAGCAGTACTTC. Residues: CASTGPGQNFYEQYF.

This chain joins TRBV2 and TRBJ1-5; D remains ambiguous. This CDR3 comprises 14 residues. Germline V gene sequence: CDR1 SNHLY, CDR2 FYNNEI. V dropped 6 bases and J dropped 6 bases, with 15 bases sitting between them. The CDR3, as DNA: TGTGCCAGCAGAAGACGGGAGGGAGGTCAGCCCCAGCATTTT. Translation gives CASRRREGGQPQHF.

The sample holds a few counts of this clone. The chain couples TRBV2 to TRBJ2-1, with a possible D match to TRBD2 (5 bases). Germline V lookup: CDR1 SNHLY, CDR2 FYNNEI. Trimming removed 7 bases at V and 3 bases at J, with 16 bases between. There are 15 residues in the CDR3. In DNA form, the CDR3 reads TGTGCCAGCAAGTCCCTTCCGGGATACTACAATGAGCAGTTCTTC. It specifies CASKSLPGYYNEQFF.

This clone was seen more than once but under ten times. V usage is TRBV28 and J usage is TRBJ2-5; 8 bases agree with TRBD1. The ends lost 6 bases at V and 4 bases at J; junction bases unmatched: 4. This CDR3 contains 13 residues. Germline V gene lookup returns CDR1 MDHEN and CDR2 SYDVKM. CDR3 residues: CASRTTGVETQYF. In nucleotides, the CDR3 is TGTGCCAGCAGAACGACAGGGGTAGAGACCCAGTACTTC.

The V call is TRBV7-6, the J call TRBJ2-5; 12 positions match TRBD2. This CDR3 spans 16 amino acids. The germline CDR1 and CDR2 sequences are SGHVS and FNYEAQ. V shed 5 bases and J 1 base; nucleotides not matched to a gene: 5. CDR3 in amino acids: CASSPRLAGAQETQYF. In nucleotides, the CDR3 is TGTGCCAGCAGCCCCCGACTAGCGGGGGCCCAAGAGACCCAGTACTTC.

This clone was seen only a few times. The rearrangement links TRBV28 to TRBJ1-1; no clear D. The ends were cut back, 6 bases at V and 0 bases at J, with 5 bases in the middle. The CDR3 runs to 12 residues. The germline CDR1 and CDR2 sequences are MDHEN and SYDVKM. This CDR3 reads CASRNMNTEAFF. The CDR3 coding sequence is TGTGCCAGCAGGAACATGAACACTGAAGCTTTCTTT.

The J gene is TRBJ2-1, the V gene TRBV5-1; 11 nucleotides agree with TRBD2. Trimming cost V 0 bases and J 7 bases; bases outside gene matches: 3. The CDR3 runs to 15 residues. CDR1 and CDR2 (germline): SGHRS, YFSETQ. DNA of the CDR3: TGCGCCAGCAGCTTGGAGGCTAGCGGGAGGAATGAGCAGTTCTTC. Protein sequence: CASSLEASGRNEQFF.

The V call is TRBV28, the J call TRBJ1-2; D uncertain. V lost 5 bases and J lost 8, with 18 bases in between. CDR1 and CDR2 (germline): MDHEN, SYDVKM. The length of the CDR3 is 14 residues. CDR3 protein: CASSATTGRGGYTF. CDR3 nucleotides: TGTGCCAGCAGTGCAACCACGGGGAGAGGGGGCTACACCTTC.

The chain is built from TRBV6-6 and TRBJ1-2; D remains ambiguous. CDR1 is MNHNY and CDR2 is SVGAGI in the germline V gene (reference sequence). The V end lost 5 bases, the J end lost 9 bases, and 10 bases lay between the germline ends. This CDR3 is 11 amino acids long. The CDR3 region is CASSPRGSYTF. CDR3 nucleotide sequence: TGTGCCAGCAGTCCCCGGGGAAGCTACACCTTC.

The chain combines TRBV27 with TRBJ2-3; 12 bases agree with TRBD2. The CDR3 spans 15 residues. CDR1 and CDR2 from the germline V gene are MNHEY and SMNVEV (reference sequence). V lost 3 bases and J lost 5; bases outside the gene matches: 3. Here the CDR3 reads CASSFLAGGQDTQYF. In DNA form, the CDR3 reads TGTGCCAGCAGTTTTCTAGCGGGGGGGCAAGATACGCAGTATTTT.

This clone turned up a few times. The chain links TRBV7-9 to TRBJ1-1, with TRBD1 identical over 9 bases. CDR1 SEHNR and CDR2 FQNEAQ come from the germline V gene (reference sequence). Unmatched junction bases numbered 6, after V lost 5 bases and J lost 11 bases. The length of the CDR3 is 12 residues. The CDR3: CASSPEDRGAFF. For the CDR3, the DNA is TGTGCCAGCAGCCCAGAGGACAGGGGCGCTTTCTTT.

The CDR3 sequence is CASSLGPPAARTDTQYF. Here the CDR3 DNA reads TGTGCCAGCAGCCTGGGCCCCCCGGCGGCTCGCACAGATACGCAGTATTTT. The chain couples TRBV5-6 to TRBJ2-3; D is undetermined. This CDR3 has 17 residues. CDR1 and CDR2 (germline): SGHDT, YYEEEE. The V gene lost 4 bases and the J gene lost 1 base, with 19 bases spanning the gap. The full variable domain, rest sourced from reference TRBV5-6 and TRBJ2-3, is DAGVTQSPTHLIKTRGQQVTLRCSPKSGHDTVSWYQQALGQGPQFIFQYYEEEERQRGNFPDRFSGHQFPNYSSELNVNALLLGDSALYLCASSLGPPAARTDTQYFGPGTRLTVL.

The chain is built from TRBV7-9 and TRBJ1-2; D not certain. The CDR3 is made up of 15 amino acids. Deletions cut 1 base from V and 4 bases from J, with 13 bases between. Germline lookup yields CDR1 SEHNR and CDR2 FQNEAQ (reference sequence). CDR3 amino acids: CASSLVAGSSYGYTF. The CDR3 DNA reads as TGTGCCAGCAGCTTAGTGGCAGGCTCTTCCTATGGCTACACCTTC.

The chain employs TRBV23-1 and TRBJ1-5; 8 bases are a match to TRBD1. TRBV23-1 is an ORF, and what it does is uncertain. V gave up 6 bases and J gave up 3 bases; unmatched junction bases: 13. The CDR3 has 17 residues. The CDR3 nucleotides are TGCGCCAGCAGCCTCTCTAGCACAGGGGGAGACAATCAGCCCCAGCATTTT. It encodes CASSLSSTGGDNQPQHF.